The rows below give T cell receptor beta chains drawn from one sample of a study of early T cells in non-severe SARS-CoV-2 infection. One entry per CDR3 protein results from TCRdb running MiXCR on the 5' RACE reads. The profile covers tens of thousands of distinct CDR3 sequences, with roughly 9.7% appearing a single time and 8.6% taken by the ten largest. Sequencing was done on a sample of whole blood. These receptors all come from an adult who was a healthcare worker with PCR-confirmed SARS-CoV-2 infection or an uninfected control (not recorded which). Both conserved end residues are part of each CDR3. D genes are given only for firm matches. Only some rows state a clone size, as once, few, many or a class for expanded clones.

cdr3_nt: TGTGCCAGCAGCCTGGGACAGGGTGGTTATGGCTACACCTTC; cdr3_aa: CASSLGQGGYGYTF; d_call: TRBD1; j_call: TRBJ1-2; clone_size: many; v_call: TRBV7-9
cdr3_nt: TGTGCCAGCAGCAAAGGGACAGGGGCTGGTGGCTACACCTTC; cdr3_aa: CASSKGTGAGGYTF; d_call: TRBD1; j_call: TRBJ1-2; clone_size: many; v_call: TRBV7-2
cdr3_nt: TGTGCCAGCAGCCCTAGACCTGAAAGGGGTCAAGATACGCAGTATTTT; cdr3_aa: CASSPRPERGQDTQYF; d_call: NA; j_call: TRBJ2-3; clone_size: many; v_call: TRBV7-2
cdr3_nt: TGTGCCAGTAGTCGGGCGGACGGCTACACCTTC; cdr3_aa: CASSRADGYTF; d_call: NA; j_call: TRBJ1-2; clone_size: many; v_call: TRBV19
cdr3_nt: TGCGCCAGCAGAGGAGGGGGACTGGGGACTGAAGCTTTCTTT; cdr3_aa: CASRGGGLGTEAFF; d_call: NA; j_call: TRBJ1-1; clone_size: NA; v_call: TRBV5-1
cdr3_nt: TGTGCCAGCAGTGGGGTGGACGGTGAAAAACTGTTTTTT; cdr3_aa: CASSGVDGEKLFF; d_call: NA; j_call: TRBJ1-4; clone_size: few; v_call: TRBV2
cdr3_nt: TGCAGTGGGATCATCGGAGATACGCAGTATTTT; cdr3_aa: CSGIIGDTQYF; d_call: NA; j_call: TRBJ2-3; clone_size: few; v_call: TRBV20-1
cdr3_nt: TGTGCCAGCAGTTCTGGGGACGTCGAGTATGGCTACACCTTC; cdr3_aa: CASSSGDVEYGYTF; d_call: NA; j_call: TRBJ1-2; clone_size: NA; v_call: TRBV12-3/TRBV12-4
cdr3_nt: TGTGCCAGCAGCCCAGCTAGCGTAAAAGAGACCCAGTACTTC; cdr3_aa: CASSPASVKETQYF; d_call: NA; j_call: TRBJ2-5; clone_size: NA; v_call: TRBV5-4
cdr3_nt: TGCAGTGCTTTCTACGGAGATGAGCAGTTCTTC; cdr3_aa: CSAFYGDEQFF; d_call: NA; j_call: TRBJ2-1; clone_size: few; v_call: TRBV20-1
cdr3_nt: TGTGCCAGCAGCCGACTTAGGGGCTACGAGCAGTACTTC; cdr3_aa: CASSRLRGYEQYF; d_call: NA; j_call: TRBJ2-7; clone_size: many; v_call: TRBV27
cdr3_nt: TGTGCCAGCAGATCGGGACAGGGGGCCGGGGAGCTGTTTTTT; cdr3_aa: CASRSGQGAGELFF; d_call: TRBD1; j_call: TRBJ2-2; clone_size: medium-sized; v_call: TRBV11-2
cdr3_nt: TGCGCCAGCAGTCTACTCGGGACTAGCGGGGGGAATGAGCAGTTCTTC; cdr3_aa: CASSLLGTSGGNEQFF; d_call: TRBD2; j_call: TRBJ2-1; clone_size: many; v_call: TRBV23-1
cdr3_nt: TGCGCCAGCAGCTTAGGCGGGAGCGAACCCTACAATGAGCAGTTCTTC; cdr3_aa: CASSLGGSEPYNEQFF; d_call: TRBD2; j_call: TRBJ2-1; clone_size: few; v_call: TRBV5-1
cdr3_nt: TGTGCCAGCAGCCCCCGACAGGTGGTGAACACCGGGGAGCTGTTTTTT; cdr3_aa: CASSPRQVVNTGELFF; d_call: NA; j_call: TRBJ2-2; clone_size: many; v_call: TRBV7-2
cdr3_nt: TGTGCCAGCTCACCCACGGACAGGGGTCGTGGGCAGTACTTC; cdr3_aa: CASSPTDRGRGQYF; d_call: TRBD1; j_call: TRBJ2-7; clone_size: many; v_call: TRBV18
cdr3_nt: TGCGCCAGCAGCCGGACTAGCGGTAACACCGGGGAGCTGTTTTTT; cdr3_aa: CASSRTSGNTGELFF; d_call: TRBD2; j_call: TRBJ2-2; clone_size: many; v_call: TRBV5-1
cdr3_nt: TGTGCCAGCAGCACCGCAGGGACTGCCATTAATGAGCAGTTCTTC; cdr3_aa: CASSTAGTAINEQFF; d_call: NA; j_call: TRBJ2-1; clone_size: NA; v_call: TRBV7-6
cdr3_nt: TGTGCCATCAGTCCTACAAGGGACACTGAAGCTTTCTTT; cdr3_aa: CAISPTRDTEAFF; d_call: NA; j_call: TRBJ1-1; clone_size: many; v_call: TRBV10-3
cdr3_nt: TGTGCCAGCAGCCCCGGGACAGGGGTTTTTAGTGAGCAGTTCTTC; cdr3_aa: CASSPGTGVFSEQFF; d_call: TRBD1; j_call: TRBJ2-1; clone_size: many; v_call: TRBV11-1
cdr3_nt: TGTGCCAGCAGTCCCGGGGGAGAGACCCAGTACTTC; cdr3_aa: CASSPGGETQYF; d_call: NA; j_call: TRBJ2-5; clone_size: few; v_call: TRBV12-3/TRBV12-4
cdr3_nt: TGTGCCACCCGGAGGTTAATGACAGATACGCAGTATTTT; cdr3_aa: CATRRLMTDTQYF; d_call: NA; j_call: TRBJ2-3; clone_size: NA; v_call: TRBV27